Sequencing of this T cell receptor (beta chain) was carried out in a study of blood T cell repertoires in COVID-19. As processed by the authors: From reference gene primer amplification, estimates of nucleated cell counts were derived. Data came from immunoSEQ multiplex PCR; TCRdb stores just in-frame clones and leaves some out. The DNA gave D and trimming, while V, J and clone size come from that table. The profile covers about 180,000 clones, with around 80% appearing a single time and 12% taken by the ten largest. V shed 1 base, J shed 5 bases, and the junction held 7 bases outside the gene matches. The CDR3 loop spans 16 amino acids.

This TCR was sampled from a woman aged 80 or over with COVID-19, enrolled during active disease. The sequencing input was peripheral blood. The gene calls are TRBV6-7 and TRBJ2-2; TRBD2 matches at 7 bases. TRBV6-7 is sorted into the ORF group, with uncertain function. The CDR3, as DNA: TGTGCCAGCAGTTACTTACCGGGACTAAAGACCGGGGAGCTGTTTTTT. Its protein is CASSYLPGLKTGELFF.